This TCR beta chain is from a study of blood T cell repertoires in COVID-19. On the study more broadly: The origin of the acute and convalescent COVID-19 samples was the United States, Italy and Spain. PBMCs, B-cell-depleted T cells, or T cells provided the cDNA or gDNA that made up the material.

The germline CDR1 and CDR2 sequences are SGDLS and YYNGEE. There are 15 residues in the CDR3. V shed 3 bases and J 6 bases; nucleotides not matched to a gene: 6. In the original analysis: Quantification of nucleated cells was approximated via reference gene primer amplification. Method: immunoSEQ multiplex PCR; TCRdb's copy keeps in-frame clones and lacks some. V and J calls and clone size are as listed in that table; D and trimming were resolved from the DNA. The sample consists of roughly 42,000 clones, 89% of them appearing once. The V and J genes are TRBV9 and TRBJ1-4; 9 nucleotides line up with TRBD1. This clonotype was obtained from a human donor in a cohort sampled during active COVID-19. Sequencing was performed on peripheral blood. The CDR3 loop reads CASSAGQGRYEKLFF. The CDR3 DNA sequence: TGTGCCAGCAGCGCCGGACAGGGGCGGTATGAAAAACTGTTTTTT.